What follows are 31 T cell receptor beta chains derived from one specimen sequenced in a study of cytomegalovirus exposure and HLA in healthy donors. Vbeta (60) and Jbeta (13) primers were used in the PCR. Produced via immunoSEQ multiplex PCR; TCRdb's table is partial and in-frame only. The data show about 130,000 clones, with about two thirds seen just once and around 4% held by the top ten. Sequencing was performed on PBMCs. The source of these receptors is a man aged 30 to 45 in good health and CMV-seronegative.

V usage is TRBV19 and J usage is TRBJ1-1, with 8 bases fitting TRBD1. CDR3 length equals 14 residues. V dropped 6 bases and J dropped 13; count of bases not matched to a gene: 16. CDR1 LNHDA and CDR2 SQIVND come from the germline V gene (reference sequence). CDR3 residues: CASRNGAGGPQGFF. CDR3 nucleotide sequence: TGTGCCAGTAGGAACGGGGCAGGGGGCCCCCAAGGTTTCTTT.

The V and J genes are TRBV2 and TRBJ2-3; 8 nucleotides match TRBD1. The ends lost 6 bases at V and 0 bases at J; junction bases unmatched: 2. This CDR3 is 14 amino acids long. From germline, CDR1 is SNHLY and CDR2 FYNNEI. Here the CDR3 reads CASSQGASTDTQYF. The DNA for the CDR3 is TGTGCCAGCAGCCAGGGGGCAAGCACAGATACGCAGTATTTT.

This sequence joins TRBV5-1 and TRBJ2-5; D may be TRBD2 (5 bases). The CDR3 sequence is 15 residues long. Trimming removed 1 base from V and 1 base from J, with 11 bases in between. Germline V gives CDR1 SGHRS, CDR2 YFSETQ. The CDR3 sequence is CASSLRGTIQETQYF. In nucleotides, the CDR3 is TGCGCCAGCAGCTTGCGGGGTACCATCCAAGAGACCCAGTACTTC.

V gene TRBV9 combines with J gene TRBJ2-2; D ambiguous. This CDR3 region has 12 residues. Trimming took off 5 bases at V and 6 bases at J, with 8 bases between the two ends. Germline CDR1 SGDLS, CDR2 YYNGEE. As DNA, the CDR3 is TGTGCCAGCAGTCCTATACCCGGGGAGCTGTTTTTT. As protein: CASSPIPGELFF. Drawing the rest from reference TRBV9 and TRBJ2-2, the complete variable domain is DSGVTQTPKHLITATGQRVTLRCSPRSGDLSVYWYQQSLDQGLQFLIQYYNGEERAKGNILERFSAQQFPDLHSELNLSSLELGDSALYFCASSPIPGELFFGEGSRLTVL.

The genes are TRBV19 and TRBJ2-1, with TRBD1 as a possible D gene (5 bases). CDR1 LNHDA and CDR2 SQIVND come from the germline V gene (reference sequence). CDR3 size: 16 residues. The V end lost 3 bases, the J end lost 4 bases, and 16 bases lay between the germline ends. The DNA of the CDR3 is TGTGCCAGTAGTATGCCCCCTCGACAGTTATACAATGAGCAGTTCTTC. Translated, it gives CASSMPPRQLYNEQFF.

The gene calls are TRBV5-1 and TRBJ1-5, with TRBD1 identical over 7 bases. This CDR3 is built from 15 residues. The germline V gene encodes CDR1 SGHRS and CDR2 YFSETQ. V lost 0 bases to trimming and J lost 3 bases; unmatched junction nucleotides: 3. CDR3 residues: CASSLEGQDNQPQHF. The CDR3 DNA is TGCGCCAGCAGCTTGGAAGGACAGGACAATCAGCCCCAGCATTTT.

Written as DNA, the CDR3 is TGTGCCAGCAGCGCCCCTAAAGAGACCCAGTACTTC. Protein sequence: CASSAPKETQYF. The rearrangement links TRBV7-9 to TRBJ2-5; no reliable D call. This CDR3 region has 12 residues. Germline CDR1 and CDR2: SEHNR and FQNEAQ (reference sequence). Trimming took off 5 bases at V and 3 bases at J, with 7 bases between the two ends.

Note on this clone: The germline gene is not matched at one end of the junction; a read error may be the cause. The V gene is TRBV30, the J gene TRBJ2-7; 11 positions agree with TRBD1. The CDR3 length is 14 residues. Germline V gene lookup returns CDR1 GTSNPN and CDR2 SVGIG (reference sequence). CDR3 coding DNA: TGTGCCTGGACCGGGACAGGGGGTCAATACGAGCAGTGCTTC. Translating gives CAWTGTGGQYEQCF.

This chain joins TRBV4-1 and TRBJ1-4; D is possibly TRBD1 (6 bases). V shed 0 bases and J shed 7 bases, with 15 bases lying between them. The CDR3 runs to 16 residues. Germline lookup yields CDR1 MGHRA and CDR2 YSYEKL. The CDR3 DNA is TGCGCCAGCAGCCAAGATATATTGGGGGCCGGTGAAAAACTGTTTTTT. Translated: CASSQDILGAGEKLFF.

This clone was picked up a small number of times. The chain is built from TRBV11-2 and TRBJ1-1, with D unclear. V lost 4 bases, J lost 5 bases, and 14 bases lay in between. Germline V gene lookup returns CDR1 SGHAT and CDR2 FQNNGV. There are 14 residues in the CDR3. The chain's CDR3 is CASSSDTPGTEAFF. DNA of the CDR3: TGTGCCAGCAGCTCAGACACCCCGGGAACTGAAGCTTTCTTT.

With respect to this clone: Other DNA sequences of this sample code for an identical CDR3. This chain's CDR3 is CASSEAQGRYYEQYF. DNA of the CDR3: TGTGCCAGCAGTGAAGCACAGGGACGATACTACGAGCAGTACTTC. V usage is TRBV6-1 and J usage is TRBJ2-7; D possibly corresponds to TRBD1 (6 bases). Between the trimmed V and J ends, which lost 0 bases and 3 bases, there was a span of 12 bases. This CDR3 comprises 15 residues. Germline V gene data show CDR1 as MNHNS and CDR2 as SASEGT.

This rearrangement joins TRBV27 to TRBJ2-5, with 7 bases lining up with TRBD2. The DNA end is more similar to TRBJ2-7, so the J call may be wrong. CDR1 and CDR2 from the germline V gene are MNHEY and SMNVEV (reference sequence). CDR3 length equals 12 residues. As DNA, the CDR3 is TGTGCCAGCAGTTCTCGGGGGGACGAGCAGTACTTC. The encoded protein is CASSSRGDEQYF.

The V call is TRBV5-1, the J call TRBJ2-3; D unclear. Trimming took 2 bases from V and 0 from J, leaving 10 bases between them. From germline, CDR1 is SGHRS and CDR2 YFSETQ. There are 15 residues in the CDR3. CDR3 in amino acids: CASSFTDPSTDTQYF. The CDR3 bases are TGCGCCAGCAGCTTTACAGACCCTAGCACAGATACGCAGTATTTT.

The CDR3 reads CASSAAGYPNEKLFF. As DNA, the CDR3 is TGTGCCAGCAGCGCCGCAGGGTACCCTAATGAAAAACTGTTTTTT. The J gene is TRBJ1-4, the V gene TRBV9; D perhaps matches TRBD1 (5 bases). Germline-derived CDR1 and CDR2 are SGDLS and YYNGEE. CDR3 length: 15 amino acids. Trimming took off 3 bases at V and 3 bases at J, with 12 bases between the two ends.

The table lists this clone with a few counts. The V gene is TRBV2, the J gene TRBJ2-3, with 8 bases lining up with TRBD1. CDR1 is SNHLY, CDR2 FYNNEI, per germline. CDR3 size: 15 residues. With 3 bases clipped from V and 3 bases from J, the junction kept 5 bases outside the gene matches. The CDR3 loop is CASSDRDRRTDTQYF. As DNA, the CDR3 is TGTGCCAGCAGTGATCGGGACAGGAGGACAGATACGCAGTATTTT.

The chain employs TRBV5-4 and TRBJ2-5; D perhaps matches TRBD1 (6 bases). Gene TRBJ2-7 matches the end of the DNA better, so the J call may be wrong. This CDR3 contains 14 residues. Per the germline V gene, CDR1 is SGHNT and CDR2 is YYREEE (reference sequence). CDR3 protein: CASSADRSFYEQYF. The CDR3 region has the DNA TGTGCCAGCAGCGCAGACAGGTCATTCTACGAGCAGTACTTC.

The chain joins TRBV2 to TRBJ2-2; TRBD2 matches at 7 bases. Trimming removed 1 base from V and 7 bases from J; junction bases left unmatched: 18. The CDR3 length is 19 residues. The V gene's germline CDR1 is SNHLY and CDR2 FYNNEI. This CDR3 is CASSEGGARLAGVFGELFF. In DNA, the CDR3 is TGTGCCAGCAGTGAAGGGGGTGCTAGGCTTGCGGGGGTTTTCGGGGAGCTGTTTTTT.

V and J are TRBV5-1 and TRBJ2-7; D might be TRBD1 (5 bases). Germline V gene lookup returns CDR1 SGHRS and CDR2 YFSETQ. The CDR3 contains 14 residues. V lost 0 bases and J 2 bases, leaving 9 bases between the germline ends. CDR3: CASSLATGTYEQYF. The CDR3 bases are TGCGCCAGCAGCTTGGCCACAGGAACCTACGAGCAGTACTTC.

J is TRBJ1-2 and V is TRBV6-5; D is possibly TRBD1 (5 bases). The germline CDR1 and CDR2 sequences are MNHEY and SVGAGI. V was cut by 2 bases and J by 7 bases, with 11 bases left in between. This CDR3 is built from 13 residues. CDR3 region: CASSYHRMSGYTF. The CDR3, as DNA: TGTGCCAGCAGTTACCACAGGATGAGTGGCTACACCTTC.

J is TRBJ1-2 and V is TRBV28; D is perhaps TRBD1 (5 bases). V gave up 4 bases and J gave up 2 bases, with 20 bases separating them. CDR3 size: 17 residues. CDR1 and CDR2 (germline): MDHEN, SYDVKM. CDR3 in amino acids: CASSSNVDSNPNYGYTF. The DNA of the CDR3 is TGTGCCAGCAGTTCTAACGTTGACAGCAATCCGAACTATGGCTACACCTTC.

The table lists this clone with a few counts. The chain combines TRBV15 with TRBJ2-7, with 9 bases aligning to TRBD1. CDR1 is LNHNV, CDR2 YYDKDF, per germline (reference sequence). This CDR3 comprises 15 residues. V was clipped by 5 bases and J by 3 bases; unmatched bases: 8. CDR3 residues: CATSVGTGTNYEQYF. CDR3 DNA sequence: TGTGCCACCAGCGTGGGGACAGGGACGAACTACGAGCAGTACTTC.

This clone was seen just once. This chain joins TRBV5-6 and TRBJ2-2, with D tentatively TRBD2 (6 bases). This CDR3 comprises 16 residues. Germline-derived CDR1 and CDR2 are SGHDT and YYEEEE. V lost 0 bases and J lost 4, with 13 bases in between. The CDR3 DNA is TGTGCCAGCAGCTTGGTTTGGCAGGGAGGCACCGGGGAGCTGTTTTTT. Protein product: CASSLVWQGGTGELFF.

This chain links TRBV20-1 with TRBJ2-5; D is uncertain. Matching the DNA end better, TRBJ2-7 makes the J call doubtful. From germline, CDR1 is DFQATT and CDR2 SNEGSKA (reference sequence). This CDR3 comprises 11 residues. CDR3 DNA: TGCAGTGCTAGTGGTGTGATCGAGCAGTACTTC. Protein product: CSASGVIEQYF.

This chain joins TRBV5-6 and TRBJ1-4; D unresolved. CDR1 and CDR2 from the germline V gene are SGHDT and YYEEEE. The germline V and J ends were trimmed by 4 bases and 7 bases, with 8 bases remaining between them. The CDR3 consists of 12 residues. CDR3 coding DNA: TGTGCCAGCAGCCATGGAGGTGAAAAACTGTTTTTT. Protein sequence: CASSHGGEKLFF.

The genes are TRBV4-2 and TRBJ2-1; 14 bases agree with TRBD2. J gave up 7 bases and V 0 bases, and 8 bases lay outside the gene matches. From germline, CDR1 is LGHNA and CDR2 YNFKEQ. The CDR3 spans 18 residues. CDR3 loop: CASSQDGLTSGGENEQFF. CDR3 coding DNA: TGTGCCAGCAGCCAAGACGGATTGACTAGCGGGGGGGAGAATGAGCAGTTCTTC.

The chain joins TRBV6-5 to TRBJ2-7; perhaps TRBD2 as D (5 bases). V was shortened by 5 bases and J by 6 bases, with 14 bases between the two germline ends. The CDR3 is made up of 13 amino acids. Germline lookup yields CDR1 MNHEY and CDR2 SVGAGI. The CDR3: CASSEVSGSEQYF. In nucleotides, the CDR3 is TGTGCCAGCAGTGAAGTTTCGGGGAGCGAGCAGTACTTC.

V is TRBV19 and J is TRBJ1-6; 9 bases are a match to TRBD1. Germline V gives CDR1 LNHDA, CDR2 SQIVND (reference sequence). Trimming at V came to 8 bases and at J to 7 bases, leaving 6 bases not matched to a gene. This CDR3 has 14 residues. The DNA for the CDR3 is TGTGCCAGTCGGACAGGGGCCGGCAATTCACCCCTCCACTTT. It yields the protein CASRTGAGNSPLHF.

The chain carries TRBV6-6 and TRBJ1-1, with 11 bases lining up with TRBD1. The V gene end was trimmed by 8 bases and the J gene end by 4 bases; junction bases not matched to a gene: 6. The CDR3 extends over 14 amino acids. In germline, CDR1 is MNHNY, CDR2 SVGAGI (reference sequence). The CDR3 loop is CASGQGAKSTEAFF. The CDR3, as DNA: TGTGCCAGCGGACAGGGGGCTAAGAGCACTGAAGCTTTCTTT.

This chain links TRBV19 with TRBJ1-1, with D tentatively TRBD1 (6 bases). The germline V gene encodes CDR1 LNHDA and CDR2 SQIVND (reference sequence). CDR3 length: 16 residues. Trimming shortened V by 3 bases and J by 3 bases, and 17 bases separated the two germline ends. The CDR3 coding sequence is TGTGCCAGTAGTATCGGGGGGCCCCCGGTGGACACTGAAGCTTTCTTT. Encoded protein: CASSIGGPPVDTEAFF.

The chain employs TRBV5-1 and TRBJ2-3; D is undetermined. Trimming left V 0 bases short and J 7 bases short, with 21 bases between. The CDR3 is 17 residues long. Germline-derived CDR1 and CDR2 are SGHRS and YFSETQ. The CDR3 sequence is CASSLESRPRPMYTQYF. CDR3 bases: TGCGCCAGCAGCTTGGAATCCAGACCTAGGCCCATGTATACGCAGTATTTT.

This chain connects TRBV6-1 to TRBJ2-7; D is possibly TRBD1 (5 bases). The germline V gene encodes CDR1 MNHNS and CDR2 SASEGT. V lost 6 bases, J lost 7 bases, and 22 bases lay in between. The CDR3 totals 15 residues. This CDR3 reads CASRGTLATVDEQYF. Here the CDR3 DNA reads TGTGCCAGCAGGGGAACCCTGGCGACAGTTGATGAGCAGTACTTC.